This passage covers 19 T cell receptor beta chains from one sample sequenced in a study of beta chain features in type 1 diabetes. Study observations and caveats: Moderately but significantly shorter TCRB CDR3s were found in Type 1 diabetes patients in all four CD4+ subsets.

The antigens these receptors bind are not known. The study reverse transcribed the entire isolated RNA, so it sequenced expressed TCRB transcripts. The data were produced by immunoSEQ multiplex PCR, yet TCRdb's version contains in-frame clones alone and is incomplete. The top ten hold nearly 0.015% of the sample, which has around 310,000 clones, approximately 15% seen once. Sequenced material: naive CD4+ T cells from blood. These TCRs come from a woman aged 18 to 35 with type 1 diabetes.

This clone was found a few times. The chain is built from TRBV5-6 and TRBJ2-7; 9 positions match TRBD1. The J call is uncertain, as TRBJ2-5 better fits the DNA end. The CDR3 extends over 16 amino acids. The V gene's germline CDR1 is SGHDT and CDR2 YYEEEE. The CDR3 DNA is TGTGCCAGCAGCTTGGCCGGGACAGGGTCATTAGGGACCCAGTACTTC. Protein: CASSLAGTGSLGTQYF.

This clone was detected a few times. The chain joins TRBV5-1 to TRBJ1-5; no definite D call. Between the trimmed V and J ends, which lost 4 bases and 0 bases, there was a span of 14 bases. CDR3 length: 16 residues. CDR1 and CDR2 (germline): SGHRS, YFSETQ. The chain's CDR3 is CASSTSRRDSNQPQHF. The CDR3 nucleotides are TGCGCCAGCAGCACCTCCAGACGGGATAGCAATCAGCCCCAGCATTTT.

This clone has a handful of counts. Distinct nucleotide sequences in the sample also encode this CDR3. The chain joins TRBV18 to TRBJ1-5; a weak D match, TRBD1 (5 bases). The CDR3 consists of 13 residues. V was clipped by 3 bases and J by 4 bases, with 7 bases between them. CDR1 is KGHSH and CDR2 is LQKENI in the germline V gene. The CDR3 sequence: CASSPGGNQPQHF. The CDR3 region has the DNA TGTGCCAGCTCACCGGGGGGGAATCAGCCCCAGCATTTT.

DNA of the CDR3: TGCAGCGTTGTGCCTAGCCGGTACAATGAGCAGTTCTTC. It codes for CSVVPSRYNEQFF. The chain recombines TRBV29-1 with TRBJ2-1; TRBD2 is a possible D gene (5 bases). The CDR3 totals 13 residues. Germline V gene sequence: CDR1 SQVTM, CDR2 ANQGSEA. V was clipped by 4 bases and J by 4 bases, with 11 bases between them.

The chain joins TRBV18 to TRBJ2-1, with D tentatively TRBD2 (5 bases). This CDR3 contains 15 residues. V lost 3 bases, J lost 5 bases, and 14 bases lay in between. Germline V gene data show CDR1 as KGHSH and CDR2 as LQKENI. The CDR3 DNA sequence: TGTGCCAGCTCACCGAGCAGGACTTCTCACAATGAGCAGTTCTTC. Translation: CASSPSRTSHNEQFF.

This clone was picked up one time. This chain joins TRBV7-2 and TRBJ2-2; 10 bases map to TRBD2. Per germline, CDR1 SGHTA and CDR2 FQGNSA. After removal of 5 bases from V and 1 base from J, the junction contained 4 bases not matched to a gene. The CDR3 is 16 residues long. The CDR3 sequence is CASSLGLAVNTGELFF. For the CDR3, the DNA is TGTGCCAGCAGCCTAGGACTAGCGGTGAACACCGGGGAGCTGTTTTTT.

The chain carries TRBV27 and TRBJ2-1, with 9 nucleotides matching TRBD1. The CDR3 runs to 14 residues. In germline, CDR1 is MNHEY, CDR2 SMNVEV (reference sequence). With V trimmed by 4 bases and J by 8 bases, 6 bases remained unmatched. CDR3 amino acids: CASSSLQGAHEQFF. DNA of the CDR3: TGTGCCAGCAGTTCCCTACAGGGGGCACATGAGCAGTTCTTC.

A few counts support this clone. The chain carries TRBV9 and TRBJ1-5; D possibly corresponds to TRBD1 (5 bases). The CDR3 runs 14 residues. V shed 0 bases and J shed 2 bases, with 6 bases lying between them. Germline CDR1 and CDR2: SGDLS and YYNGEE. CDR3 region: CASSVEGGNQPQHF. The CDR3, as DNA: TGTGCCAGCAGCGTAGAAGGGGGCAATCAGCCCCAGCATTTT.

The chain employs TRBV6-6 and TRBJ2-5; 7 positions agree with TRBD1. The length of the CDR3 is 13 residues. Germline V gene lookup returns CDR1 MNHNY and CDR2 SVGAGI (reference sequence). V was pared by 6 bases and J by 5 bases, with 6 bases of the junction left unmatched. The CDR3 nucleotides read TGTGCCAGCAGCGACAGGGCTACGGAGACCCAGTACTTC. Residues: CASSDRATETQYF.

The rearrangement uses TRBV18 and TRBJ2-1, with 9 bases lining up with TRBD2. CDR3 length: 19 amino acids. Germline lookup yields CDR1 KGHSH and CDR2 LQKENI. The V and J ends lost 0 bases and 4 bases, in that order; junction bases with no gene match: 13. The CDR3 nucleotides read TGTGCCAGCTCACCACCTGGAGCTAGCGGGGCCCTCCTGTACAATGAGCAGTTCTTC. Translated, it gives CASSPPGASGALLYNEQFF.

The chain uses TRBV27 and TRBJ2-2; 7 nucleotides agree with TRBD1. CDR3 length: 15 amino acids. The ends lost 7 bases at V and 4 bases at J; junction bases unmatched: 9. Germline V gene data show CDR1 as MNHEY and CDR2 as SMNVEV (reference sequence). The CDR3 DNA is TGTGCCAGCACTACGACAGGGTTGGGCACCGGGGAGCTGTTTTTT. It specifies CASTTTGLGTGELFF.

This clone was observed a handful of times. V usage is TRBV30 and J usage is TRBJ2-1; 10 bases match TRBD2. With V trimmed by 1 base and J by 7 bases, 1 base remained unmatched. The CDR3 covers 13 residues. Germline V gene lookup returns CDR1 GTSNPN and CDR2 SVGIG (reference sequence). The CDR3 nucleotides are TGTGCCTGGAGTGGAGCGGGAGGGAATGAGCAGTTCTTC. Translating it yields CAWSGAGGNEQFF.

In this sample, this clone turned up a few times. The chain links TRBV7-9 to TRBJ2-7, with TRBD2 as a possible D gene (6 bases). This CDR3 comprises 14 residues. V gave up 7 bases and J gave up 5 bases, with 18 bases separating them. Germline CDR1 and CDR2: SEHNR and FQNEAQ (reference sequence). CDR3 in amino acids: CASTSSPAGNEQYF. CDR3 nucleotides: TGTGCCAGCACCTCATCACCGGCGGGGAACGAGCAGTACTTC.

The chain is built from TRBV6-1 and TRBJ2-7, with TRBD1 identical over 9 bases. V was clipped by 5 bases and J by 3 bases; unmatched bases: 5. Germline values: CDR1 MNHNS, CDR2 SASEGT. This CDR3 has 14 amino acids. Here the CDR3 reads CASSPVTGGYEQYV. CDR3 DNA sequence: TGTGCCAGCAGTCCGGTGACAGGGGGCTACGAGCAGTACGTC.

The chain carries TRBV7-2 and TRBJ2-7; a possible D gene is TRBD1 (6 bases). V lost 5 bases to trimming and J lost 6 bases, with 17 bases between them. Germline V gene sequence: CDR1 SGHTA, CDR2 FQGNSA. This CDR3 comprises 14 residues. The CDR3 region has the DNA TGTGCCAGCAGCGTAGACACAGGGTATGGCGAGCAGTACGTC. It is translated as CASSVDTGYGEQYV.

The V and J genes are TRBV19 and TRBJ2-1; 11 nucleotides agree with TRBD2. This CDR3 has 18 residues. Germline V gives CDR1 LNHDA, CDR2 SQIVND (reference sequence). Trimming at V came to 1 base and at J to 4 bases, leaving 9 bases not matched to a gene. The CDR3 DNA sequence: TGTGCCAGTAGTATAGGTAATAGCGGGAGGGTTTATTACAATGAGCAGTTCTTC. Translating it yields CASSIGNSGRVYYNEQFF.

J is TRBJ1-1 and V is TRBV13; D may be TRBD1 (5 bases). V was trimmed by 5 bases and J by 5 bases, leaving 15 bases between them. The V gene's germline CDR1 is PRHDT and CDR2 FYEKMQ (reference sequence). The CDR3 length is 14 residues. Here the CDR3 DNA reads TGTGCCAGCAGCGGGGGAGGCAGGGAGACTGAAGCTTTCTTT. Its translation is CASSGGGRETEAFF.

The rearrangement links TRBV19 to TRBJ2-7; D may be TRBD1 (6 bases). The CDR3 covers 16 residues. Deletions cut 3 bases from V and 0 bases from J, with 15 bases between. Germline lookup yields CDR1 LNHDA and CDR2 SQIVND (reference sequence). CDR3 in amino acids: CASSILGQSHSYEQYF. As DNA, the CDR3 is TGTGCCAGTAGTATCTTAGGACAGTCTCACTCCTACGAGCAGTACTTC.

This rearrangement joins TRBV18 to TRBJ2-5; unclear D gene. Trimming removed 0 bases at V and 4 bases at J, with 3 bases between. CDR1 KGHSH and CDR2 LQKENI come from the germline V gene. The CDR3 is 12 residues long. In nucleotides, the CDR3 is TGTGCCAGCTCACCACCGGCAGAGACCCAGTACTTC. It codes for CASSPPAETQYF.